The following is a TCR beta chain sequence with its context. The antigen is undetermined. This CDR3 is 13 amino acids long. Germline-derived CDR1 and CDR2 are LGHDT and YNNKEL (reference sequence). Losses at the gene ends were 4 bases for V and 15 bases for J; bases not matched to a gene: 11. Unique molecular identifiers were in the cDNA, with template-switch universal primer binding. TCRdb re-analysed the 5' RACE reads in MiXCR, keeping a single row per CDR3 protein. Among some 1,700,000 distinct CDR3 sequences listed, around a third were seen once. This record comes from a study of identical twins. Study results and limitations: Out-of-frame TCR alpha sharing in monozygotic twins exceeded recombination model predictions. There were fewer insertions in abundant cord blood beta clonotypes, but memory repertoires showed no such pattern.

The TCR comes from a newborn girl in good health. This chain uses TRBV3-1 with TRBJ2-1, with TRBD2 identical over 8 bases. What was sequenced was cord blood. CDR3 nucleotides: TGTGCCAGCAGCCTGCCGCGTGGACTAGCATTGTTCTTC. Protein sequence: CASSLPRGLALFF.